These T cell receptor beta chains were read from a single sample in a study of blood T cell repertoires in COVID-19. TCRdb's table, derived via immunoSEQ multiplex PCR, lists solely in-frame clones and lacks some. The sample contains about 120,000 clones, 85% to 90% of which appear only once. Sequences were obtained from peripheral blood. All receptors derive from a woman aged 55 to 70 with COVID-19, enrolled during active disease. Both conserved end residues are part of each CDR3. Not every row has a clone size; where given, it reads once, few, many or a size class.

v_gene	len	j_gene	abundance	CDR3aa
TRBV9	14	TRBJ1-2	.	CASSDEWGQDGYTF
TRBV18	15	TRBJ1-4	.	CASSPKLATNEKLFF
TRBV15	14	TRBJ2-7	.	CATSRVGQPYEQYF
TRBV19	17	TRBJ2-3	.	CASSMERVLTSTDTQYF
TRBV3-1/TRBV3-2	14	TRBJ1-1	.	CASSQGSVNTEAFF
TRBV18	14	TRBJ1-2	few	CASSPSQGASIHTF
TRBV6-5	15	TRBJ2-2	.	CASSYYAGYTGELFF
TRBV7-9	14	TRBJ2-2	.	CASSPTGASGELFF
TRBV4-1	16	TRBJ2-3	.	CASSPGASGVTDTQYF
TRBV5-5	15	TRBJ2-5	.	CASSFPGQGAETQYF
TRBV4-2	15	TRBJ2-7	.	CASSQGQQGGWEQYF
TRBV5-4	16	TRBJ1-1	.	CASSLYPGSVDTEAFF
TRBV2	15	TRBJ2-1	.	CVSRGLAGGYNEQFF
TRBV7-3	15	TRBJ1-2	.	CASSLTIGDTRGYTF
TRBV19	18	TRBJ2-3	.	CASSMGGEPSRSTDTQYF